The clone carrying this T cell receptor (beta chain) was seen only once. Authors' methods: Amplification of reference gene primers was used by the study to estimate nucleated cell counts. Profiling relied on immunoSEQ multiplex PCR, and the TCRdb table lists in-frame clones only, not all of them. The D gene and trimming were derived from the DNA, and the V and J assignments and clone size from that table. The repertoire holds some 210,000 clones, with about 88% as singletons. The sample originates from a study of blood T cell repertoires in COVID-19. Background on the study: COVID-19 samples collected from the United States, Italy and Spain covered acute and convalescent phases. Sources were T cells, B-cell-depleted T cells, or PBMCs; the material itself was cDNA or gDNA.

Germline loops: CDR1 SGDLS, CDR2 YYNGEE. This CDR3 contains 17 residues. Trimming shortened V by 5 bases and J by 0 bases, and 18 bases separated the two germline ends. The sequence derives from a woman between 40 and 55 years old who had recovered from COVID-19. The chain uses TRBV9 and TRBJ1-3; D unresolved. The specimen sequenced was peripheral blood. The CDR3 DNA follows: TGTGCCAGCAGGACCGACGGGAACCGATTCTCTGGAAACACCATATATTTT. It translates to CASRTDGNRFSGNTIYF.